The 7 T cell receptor beta chains reported below all come from one sample, sequenced in a study of cytomegalovirus exposure and HLA in healthy donors. Primers for the PCR totalled 60 Vbeta and 13 Jbeta. Measured with immunoSEQ multiplex PCR; TCRdb has only the in-frame clones, and not every one. The repertoire consists of about 130,000 clones, with about 80% occurring once and the leading ten covering roughly 2.5%. The source material was PBMCs. These receptors originate from a man aged 25-40 years in good health and CMV-seronegative.

The chain recombines TRBV7-2 with TRBJ2-1, with 9 nucleotides matching TRBD2. The germline V gene encodes CDR1 SGHTA and CDR2 FQGNSA. Trimming cost V 7 bases and J 4 bases; bases outside gene matches: 8. The CDR3 runs to 15 residues. CDR3 coding DNA: TGTGCCAGCACCCCTCCGGGACTAGCTTACAATGAGCAGTTCTTC. Translating gives CASTPPGLAYNEQFF.

The CDR3 DNA follows: TGTGCCAGCAGTTTTCTACAGGGGGACACTGAAGCTTTCTTT. The encoded protein is CASSFLQGDTEAFF. The rearrangement uses TRBV27 and TRBJ1-1; 8 bases agree with TRBD1. V trimming: 3 bases; J trimming: 3 bases; junction bases outside the gene matches: 3. The CDR3 is made up of 14 amino acids. Germline V lookup: CDR1 MNHEY, CDR2 SMNVEV (reference sequence).

V gene TRBV11-2 combines with J gene TRBJ1-1; no firm D call. V dropped 0 bases and J dropped 3 bases, with 8 bases sitting between them. The CDR3 is 14 amino acids. Germline CDR1 and CDR2: SGHAT and FQNNGV. The CDR3 protein is CASSLERGYTEAFF. The CDR3 DNA sequence: TGTGCCAGCAGCTTAGAGCGGGGTTACACTGAAGCTTTCTTT.

The chain is built from TRBV29-1 and TRBJ2-2, with 10 bases aligning to TRBD1. The CDR3 covers 14 residues. V trimming: 5 bases; J trimming: 3 bases; junction bases outside the gene matches: 3. Germline values: CDR1 SQVTM, CDR2 ANQGSEA. This chain's CDR3 is CSVLDRGYTGELFF. In DNA, the CDR3 is TGCAGCGTTTTGGACAGGGGGTACACCGGGGAGCTGTTTTTT.

This clone is a singleton in its sample. The chain uses TRBV5-1 and TRBJ2-1, with D possibly matching TRBD2 (6 bases). The CDR3 contains 16 residues. Trimming took off 4 bases at V and 2 bases at J, with 16 bases between the two ends. The germline gives CDR1 SGHRS, CDR2 YFSETQ. In DNA form, the CDR3 reads TGCGCCAGCAGCGACGAACTAGCCTCTGCCTACAATGAGCAGTTCTTC. Its translation is CASSDELASAYNEQFF.

The J gene is TRBJ1-2, the V gene TRBV27, with 9 nucleotides matching TRBD1. Germline-derived CDR1 and CDR2 are MNHEY and SMNVEV (reference sequence). The V segment lost 5 bases and the J segment 8 bases; nucleotides outside the gene matches: 12. The CDR3 covers 15 residues. The CDR3 spells CASSPTGTGSRGYTF. The CDR3 nucleotides read TGTGCCAGCAGTCCGACCGGGACAGGGAGCCGAGGCTACACCTTC.

This chain uses TRBV5-8 with TRBJ2-2, with 9 bases aligning to TRBD1. Losses at the gene ends were 5 bases for V and 5 bases for J; bases not matched to a gene: 7. CDR3 length: 15 residues. Per the germline V gene, CDR1 is SGHTS and CDR2 is YDEGEE. This CDR3 is CASRVPGQGTGELFF. CDR3 bases: TGTGCCAGCAGAGTACCGGGACAGGGAACCGGGGAGCTGTTTTTT.